This T cell receptor (beta chain) came from a study of PD-1 blockade in classical Hodgkin lymphoma. Study-wide points: Causes of the repertoire differences remain undefined, possibly disease activity or prior therapy. Newly diagnosed patients were reported to exhibit reduced baseline TCR diversity relative to healthy donors.

The method was immunoSEQ multiplex PCR; TCRdb's version includes in-frame clones alone and lacks a portion of them. Of tens of thousands of clones in the sample, 87% were seen once. The CDR3 length is 14 residues. Germline trimming cut 4 bases from V and 7 bases from J; bases unmatched to any gene: 6. Germline lookup yields CDR1 SGHVS and CDR2 FNYEAQ. Noted time point: cycle 4 day 1 (C4D1), after 5 to 7 weeks of nivolumab. After autologous stem cell transplantation all patients relapsed, and prior brentuximab vedotin exposure differed between cohorts. Complete response, partial response or progressive disease were the best responses. Points on this clone: The antigen is not known.

The chain links TRBV7-6 to TRBJ2-2, with 7 bases matching TRBD1. The clonotype comes from a human donor with classical Hodgkin lymphoma. The sequencing used peripheral blood mononuclear cells (PBMCs), collected before the fourth cycle of nivolumab. The CDR3 nucleotides read TGTGCCAGCAGCTCAATTAACAGGGGCGGGGAGCTGTTTTTT. Protein: CASSSINRGGELFF.